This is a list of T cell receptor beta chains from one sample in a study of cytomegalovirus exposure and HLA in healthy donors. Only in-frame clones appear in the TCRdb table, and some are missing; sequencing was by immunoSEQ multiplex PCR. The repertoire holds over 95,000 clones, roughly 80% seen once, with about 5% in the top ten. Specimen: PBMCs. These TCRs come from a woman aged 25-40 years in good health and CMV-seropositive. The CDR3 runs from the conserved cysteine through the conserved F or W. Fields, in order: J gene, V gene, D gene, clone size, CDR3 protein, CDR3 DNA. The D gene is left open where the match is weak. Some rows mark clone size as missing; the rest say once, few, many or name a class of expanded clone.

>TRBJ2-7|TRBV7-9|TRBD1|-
CASSKPGTGDHEQYF
TGTGCCAGCAGCAAGCCTGGGACAGGGGACCACGAGCAGTACTTC
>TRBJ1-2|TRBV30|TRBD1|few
CAWSVQQGEGYTF
TGTGCCTGGAGTGTACAACAGGGGGAGGGCTACACCTTC
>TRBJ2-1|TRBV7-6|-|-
CASSAGAYNEQFF
TGTGCCAGCAGCGCAGGGGCCTACAATGAGCAGTTCTTC
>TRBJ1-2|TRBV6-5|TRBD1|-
CASSEGTGGSGYTF
TGTGCCAGCAGTGAAGGAACAGGGGGCTCTGGCTACACCTTC
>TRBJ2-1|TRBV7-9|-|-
CSSSLGQGSNEQFF
TGTTCCAGCAGCTTAGGGCAGGGGAGCAATGAGCAGTTCTTC
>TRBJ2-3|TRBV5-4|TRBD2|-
CASSLYSGDTQYF
TGTGCCAGCAGCTTGTATAGCGGGGATACGCAGTATTTT
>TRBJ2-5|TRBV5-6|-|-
CASSLLEETQYF
TGTGCCAGCAGCTTGCTCGAAGAGACCCAGTACTTC
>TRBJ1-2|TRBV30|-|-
CAWSVPAGVGYTF
TGTGCCTGGAGTGTACCGGCTGGAGTCGGCTACACCTTC
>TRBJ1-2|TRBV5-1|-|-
CATSTGGGNYGYTF
TGCGCCACCTCCACCGGCGGCGGAAACTATGGCTACACCTTC
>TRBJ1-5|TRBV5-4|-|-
CASSLQGQSNQPQHF
TGTGCCAGCAGCTTGCAGGGGCAAAGCAATCAGCCCCAGCATTTT
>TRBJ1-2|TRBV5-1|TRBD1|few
CASSFRDRDGYTF
TGCGCCAGCAGCTTCCGGGACAGGGACGGCTACACCTTC
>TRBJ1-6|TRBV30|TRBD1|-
CAWSKRDSLVNSPLHF
TGTGCCTGGAGTAAGAGGGACAGTCTGGTCAATTCACCCCTCCACTTT
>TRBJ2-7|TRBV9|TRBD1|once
CASSVVPLGQGDNEQYF
TGTGCCAGCAGCGTAGTACCCTTGGGACAGGGTGACAACGAGCAGTACTTC
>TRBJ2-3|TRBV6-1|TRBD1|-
CASSFDRGNTDTQYF
TGTGCCAGCAGTTTCGACAGGGGAAACACAGATACGCAGTATTTT
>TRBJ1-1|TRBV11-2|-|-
CASSLSSITEAFF
TGTGCCAGCAGCTTATCCAGTATCACTGAAGCTTTCTTT
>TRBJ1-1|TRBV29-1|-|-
CSVDQSRASEAFF
TGCAGCGTTGATCAGAGCAGGGCATCTGAGGCTTTCTTT
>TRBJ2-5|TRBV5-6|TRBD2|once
CASSYTGTSGGGVETQYF
TGTGCCAGCAGCTACACCGGGACTAGCGGGGGGGGAGTGGAGACCCAGTACTTC
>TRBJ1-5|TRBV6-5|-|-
CASSKPQGAQHF
TGTGCCAGCAGTAAACCACAGGGAGCCCAGCATTTT
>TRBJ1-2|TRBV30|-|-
CAWMDSYLDGYTF
TGTGCCTGGATGGACAGCTACCTTGACGGCTACACCTTC
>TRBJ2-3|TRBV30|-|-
CAWSANFSPTDTQYF
TGTGCCTGGTCTGCTAATTTCTCACCGACAGATACGCAGTATTTT
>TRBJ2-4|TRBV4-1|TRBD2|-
CASSHVGLKNIQYF
TGCGCCAGCAGCCACGTGGGACTAAAAAACATTCAGTACTTC
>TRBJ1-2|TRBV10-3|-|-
CAISESPQDYGYTF
TGTGCCATCAGTGAATCTCCACAGGACTATGGCTACACCTTC
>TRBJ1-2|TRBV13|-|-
CASSSQGTHLGGYTF
TGTGCCAGCAGCTCGCAAGGGACTCACTTGGGGGGCTACACCTTC
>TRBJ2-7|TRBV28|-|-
CASRITGEQYF
TGTGCCAGCAGGATAACAGGAGAGCAGTACTTC
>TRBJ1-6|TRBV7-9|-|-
CASKKGPGNRAQENSPLHF
TGTGCCAGTAAAAAAGGGCCGGGGAACCGGGCCCAAGAGAATTCACCCCTCCACTTT
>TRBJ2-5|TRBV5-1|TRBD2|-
CASSAGLAGGLGETQYF
TGCGCCAGCAGCGCTGGACTAGCGGGGGGGCTGGGAGAGACCCAGTACTTC
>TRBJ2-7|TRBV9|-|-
CASSAGGTYYEQYF
TGTGCCAGCAGCGCCGGAGGGACCTACTACGAGCAGTACTTC
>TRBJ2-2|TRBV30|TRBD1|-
CAWTGTGARWDTGELFF
TGTGCCTGGACCGGGACAGGGGCCCGGTGGGACACCGGGGAGCTGTTTTTT
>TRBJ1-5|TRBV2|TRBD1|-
CASSSHDRDFQPQHF
TGTGCCAGCAGTTCTCATGACAGGGATTTCCAGCCCCAGCATTTT
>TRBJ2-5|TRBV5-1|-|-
CASSLVGSQQETQYF
TGCGCCAGCAGCTTGGTGGGTAGCCAACAAGAGACCCAGTACTTC
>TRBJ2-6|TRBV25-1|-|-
CASSGLPSSGANVLTF
TGTGCCAGCAGCGGACTGCCTTCTTCTGGGGCCAACGTCCTGACTTTC
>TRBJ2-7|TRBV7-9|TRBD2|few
CASSLGGTSFEQYF
TGTGCCAGCAGCTTGGGGGGGACTAGTTTCGAGCAGTACTTC
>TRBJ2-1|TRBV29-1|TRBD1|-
CSVGATGSYNEQFF
TGCAGCGTTGGGGCGACAGGGTCCTACAATGAGCAGTTCTTC
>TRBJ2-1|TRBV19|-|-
CASNTGFGSQSNEQFF
TGTGCCAGTAATACAGGGTTCGGGTCCCAGTCCAATGAGCAGTTCTTC
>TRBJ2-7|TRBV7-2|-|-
CASSPTRDFYEQYF
TGTGCCAGCAGCCCTACCCGGGACTTCTACGAGCAGTACTTC
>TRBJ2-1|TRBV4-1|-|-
CASSHMQGTNNEQFF
TGCGCCAGCAGCCATATGCAGGGGACGAACAATGAGCAGTTCTTC
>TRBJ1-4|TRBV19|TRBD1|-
CASRGAGTGRNEKLFF
TGTGCCAGCCGCGGAGCCGGGACAGGGCGTAATGAAAAACTGTTTTTT
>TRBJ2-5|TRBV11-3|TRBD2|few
CASQRGSQETQYF
TGTGCCAGCCAGCGGGGGAGCCAAGAGACCCAGTACTTC
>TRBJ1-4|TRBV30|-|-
CAWTPGTTNEKLFF
TGTGCCTGGACCCCCGGGACAACTAATGAAAAACTGTTTTTT
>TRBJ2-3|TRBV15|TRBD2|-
CATRTSGGLLTDTQYF
TGTGCCACCAGGACTAGCGGGGGGCTGCTCACAGATACGCAGTATTTT
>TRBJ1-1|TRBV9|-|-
CASSVVKGVDTEAFF
TGTGCCAGCAGCGTAGTGAAGGGGGTTGACACTGAAGCTTTCTTT
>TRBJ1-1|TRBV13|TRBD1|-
CASRLDGQGGTEAFF
TGTGCCAGCAGGTTGGATGGTCAGGGGGGAACTGAAGCTTTCTTT
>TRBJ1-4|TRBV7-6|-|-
CASGPSGLATNEKLFF
TGTGCCAGCGGACCTAGCGGGCTGGCAACTAATGAAAAACTGTTTTTT
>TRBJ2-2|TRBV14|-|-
CASSQGGGVTGELFF
TGTGCCAGCAGCCAAGGAGGGGGGGTAACCGGGGAGCTGTTTTTT
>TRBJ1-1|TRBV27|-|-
CASSPASEGRGTEAFF
TGTGCCAGCTCCCCCGCAAGTGAGGGTAGAGGAACTGAAGCTTTCTTT
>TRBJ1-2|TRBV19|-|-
CASSIFLSAGLEDGYTF
TGTGCCAGTAGTATATTTTTGTCGGCAGGCTTGGAGGATGGCTACACCTTC
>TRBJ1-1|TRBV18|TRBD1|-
CASSGQANTEAFF
TGTGCCAGCTCCGGACAGGCTAACACTGAAGCTTTCTTT
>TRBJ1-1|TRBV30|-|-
CAWRRTVNTEAFF
TGTGCCTGGAGGAGGACAGTGAACACTGAAGCTTTCTTT
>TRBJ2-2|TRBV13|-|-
CASSLQGKRTGELFF
TGTGCCAGCAGCTTACAGGGAAAACGCACCGGGGAGCTGTTTTTT
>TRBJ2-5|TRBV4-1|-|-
CASSQEYTVQETQYF
TGCGCCAGCAGCCAAGAGTACACAGTCCAAGAGACCCAGTACTTC
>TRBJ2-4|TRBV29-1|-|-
CSVSLTDLNIQYF
TGCAGCGTTAGCTTGACAGATTTGAACATTCAGTACTTC
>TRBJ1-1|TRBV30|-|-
CAWEDTEAFF
TGTGCCTGGGAGGACACTGAAGCTTTCTTT
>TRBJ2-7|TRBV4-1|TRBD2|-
CASSQADSGESSYEQYF
TGCGCCAGCAGCCAAGCAGATAGCGGGGAAAGCTCCTACGAGCAGTACTTC